This entry is about one T cell receptor (beta chain). What it binds is unknown. The data derive from a study of T-cell memory formation after mild COVID-19. Overall study results and limits: CD4/CD8 balance held among clones contracting day 15 to 85, and later expanders leaned CD4+. The finding that pre-infection memory included some responding clones suggested that cross-reactive memory joined. SARS-CoV-2 specificity of second-wave clones peaking day 37 was unconfirmed. Among contracting clones, CD4+ were mainly CM/EM and CD8+ enriched in EMRA.

The germline V gene encodes CDR1 LGHNA and CDR2 YNFKEQ. The CDR3 runs to 16 residues. Trimming cost V 2 bases and J 1 base; bases outside gene matches: 4. TCRdb called the 5' RACE reads again in MiXCR, with one record for every CDR3 protein. Counted here are more than 80,000 distinct CDR3 sequences, approximately 15% occurring once; the ten biggest clones make up around 28%. Input material: PBMCs or a T cell subset sorted from them (not recorded which). The rearrangement joins TRBV4-2 to TRBJ2-3; 9 bases match TRBD2. This TCR was recovered from an adult woman who had mild COVID-19 (a few samples of this study predate the infection). Cell type and time point are not known. CDR3: CASSQFSGGRTDTQYF. In nucleotides, the CDR3 is TGTGCCAGCAGCCAATTTAGCGGGGGCCGCACAGATACGCAGTATTTT.